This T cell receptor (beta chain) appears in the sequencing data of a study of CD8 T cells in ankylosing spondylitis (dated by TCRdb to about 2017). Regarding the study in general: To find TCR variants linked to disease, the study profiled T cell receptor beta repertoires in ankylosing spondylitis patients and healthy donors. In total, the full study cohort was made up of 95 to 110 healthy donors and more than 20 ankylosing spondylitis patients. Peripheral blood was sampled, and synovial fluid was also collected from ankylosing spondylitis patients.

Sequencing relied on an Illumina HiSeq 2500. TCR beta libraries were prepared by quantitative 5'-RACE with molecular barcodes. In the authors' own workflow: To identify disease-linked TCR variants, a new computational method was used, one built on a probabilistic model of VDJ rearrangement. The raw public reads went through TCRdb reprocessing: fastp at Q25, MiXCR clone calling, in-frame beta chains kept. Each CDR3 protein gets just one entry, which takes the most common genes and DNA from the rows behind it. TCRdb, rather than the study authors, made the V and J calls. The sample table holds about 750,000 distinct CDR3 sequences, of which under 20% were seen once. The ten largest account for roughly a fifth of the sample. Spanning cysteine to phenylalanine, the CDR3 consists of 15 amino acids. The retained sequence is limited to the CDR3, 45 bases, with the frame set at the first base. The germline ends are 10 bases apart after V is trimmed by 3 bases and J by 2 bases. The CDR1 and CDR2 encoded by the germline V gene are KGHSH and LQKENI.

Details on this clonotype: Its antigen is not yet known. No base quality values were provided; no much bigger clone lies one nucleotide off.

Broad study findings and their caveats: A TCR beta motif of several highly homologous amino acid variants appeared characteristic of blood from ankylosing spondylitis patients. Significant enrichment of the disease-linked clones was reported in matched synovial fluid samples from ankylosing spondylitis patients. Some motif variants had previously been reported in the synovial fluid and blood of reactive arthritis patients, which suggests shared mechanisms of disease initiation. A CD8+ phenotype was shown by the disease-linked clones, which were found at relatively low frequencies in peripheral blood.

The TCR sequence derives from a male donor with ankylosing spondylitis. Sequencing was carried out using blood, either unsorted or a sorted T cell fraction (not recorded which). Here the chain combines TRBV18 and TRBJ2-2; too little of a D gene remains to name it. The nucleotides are TGTGCCAGCTCACCGTACACAACTAACACCGGGGAGCTGTTTTTT. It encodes CASSPYTTNTGELFF. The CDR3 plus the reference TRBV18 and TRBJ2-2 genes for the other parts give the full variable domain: NAGVMQNPRHLVRRRGQEARLRCSPMKGHSHVYWYRQLPEEGLKFMVYLQKENIIDESGMPKERFSAEFPKEGPSILRIQQVVRGDSAAYFCASSPYTTNTGELFFGEGSRLTVL.